The 22 T cell receptor beta chains below all came from one sample that was sequenced in a study of cytomegalovirus exposure and HLA in healthy donors. This PCR relied on a set of 60 Vbeta primers and 13 Jbeta primers. Sequencing used immunoSEQ multiplex PCR; TCRdb keeps in-frame clones, though not all of them. The sample carries 200,000 or so clones, 65% to 80% recorded once. Specimen: PBMCs. The receptor set was obtained from a man between 40 and 49 years old in good health and CMV-seronegative.

The table lists this clone with a few counts. The chain couples TRBV19 to TRBJ1-5; no firm D call. Per the germline V gene, CDR1 is LNHDA and CDR2 is SQIVND (reference sequence). CDR3 length equals 16 residues. V lost 3 bases and J 4 bases, leaving 16 bases between the germline ends. CDR3 bases: TGTGCCAGTAGTATCCTCCTCGGCGGCCGGAATCAGCCCCAGCATTTT. Its translation: CASSILLGGRNQPQHF.

The gene calls are TRBV4-3 and TRBJ2-1; 9 bases map to TRBD2. V trimming: 0 bases; J trimming: 3 bases; junction bases outside the gene matches: 6. Germline V gene lookup returns CDR1 LGHNA and CDR2 YSLEER. This CDR3 is 17 amino acids long. CDR3 in DNA: TGCGCCAGCAGCCAAGAACAGCGGGGGGCGGTCTACAATGAGCAGTTCTTC. It is translated as CASSQEQRGAVYNEQFF.

The chain links TRBV19 to TRBJ2-7; weak D call: TRBD2 (5 bases). The germline V gene has CDR1 LNHDA and CDR2 SQIVND (reference sequence). The CDR3 sequence is 15 residues long. V lost 2 bases and J 0 bases, leaving 11 bases between the germline ends. In DNA form, the CDR3 reads TGTGCCAGTAGTATACGGGCAGGAGGCTCCTACGAGCAGTACTTC. This gives the protein CASSIRAGGSYEQYF.

V usage is TRBV6-5 and J usage is TRBJ1-2, with 7 positions matching TRBD1. V gave up 2 bases and J gave up 4 bases; unmatched junction bases: 4. Germline CDR1 and CDR2: MNHEY and SVGAGI. The CDR3 sequence is 14 residues long. The CDR3 sequence: CASSYEGAGYGYTF. CDR3 bases: TGTGCCAGCAGTTACGAGGGGGCTGGCTATGGCTACACCTTC.

The chain combines TRBV5-4 with TRBJ2-7; D possibly corresponds to TRBD2 (6 bases). V was pared by 3 bases and J by 1 base, with 8 bases between. This CDR3 has 13 amino acids. From germline, CDR1 is SGHNT and CDR2 YYREEE (reference sequence). The CDR3 DNA is TGTGCCAGCAGCTATGGGGGGTCCTACGAGCAGTACTTC. It specifies CASSYGGSYEQYF.

The chain combines TRBV6-5 with TRBJ2-5, with 10 bases that match TRBD2. Germline V gene sequence: CDR1 MNHEY, CDR2 SVGAGI. V lost 6 bases to trimming and J lost 4 bases; unmatched junction nucleotides: 5. The CDR3 extends over 14 amino acids. CDR3 sequence (DNA): TGTGCCAGCAGACAAGCGGGAGGGGGAGAGACCCAGTACTTC. This translates into CASRQAGGGETQYF.

The chain is built from TRBV5-1 and TRBJ2-1; TRBD2 aligns across 14 bases. From germline, CDR1 is SGHRS and CDR2 YFSETQ. This CDR3 comprises 16 residues. Losses at the gene ends were 4 bases for V and 5 bases for J; bases not matched to a gene: 5. CDR3 sequence reads: CASSVTSGRENNEQFF. CDR3 nucleotide sequence: TGCGCCAGCAGCGTGACTAGCGGGAGGGAAAACAATGAGCAGTTCTTC.

The chain combines TRBV7-2 with TRBJ2-3; D possibly corresponds to TRBD2 (6 bases). The CDR3 extends over 16 amino acids. Trimming left V 5 bases short and J 2 bases short, with 17 bases between. Germline V CDR1 and CDR2: SGHTA, FQGNSA. CDR3: CASSRQVGGATDTQYF. CDR3 nucleotides: TGTGCCAGCAGCCGGCAGGTGGGCGGGGCCACAGATACGCAGTATTTT.

The chain couples TRBV9 to TRBJ2-5, with 11 nucleotides matching TRBD2. Germline trimming cut 3 bases from V and 2 bases from J; bases unmatched to any gene: 3. CDR3 length equals 15 residues. Per the germline V gene, CDR1 is SGDLS and CDR2 is YYNGEE. This CDR3 is CASSGLAGLQETQYF. The CDR3 DNA is TGTGCCAGCAGCGGACTAGCGGGGCTTCAAGAGACCCAGTACTTC.

V gene TRBV5-1 combines with J gene TRBJ2-2; TRBD1 matches at 9 bases. The CDR3 loop spans 15 amino acids. Trimming removed 4 bases from V and 5 bases from J; junction bases left unmatched: 6. Germline V gives CDR1 SGHRS, CDR2 YFSETQ. CDR3 nucleotide sequence: TGCGCCAGCAGCGCGCGGACAGGGGATACCGGGGAGCTGTTTTTT. Translating gives CASSARTGDTGELFF. Full variable domain (outside the CDR3, taken from reference TRBV5-1 and TRBJ2-2): KAGVTQTPRYLIKTRGQQVTLSCSPISGHRSVSWYQQTPGQGLQFLFEYFSETQRNKGNFPGRFSGRQFSNSRSEMNVSTLELGDSALYLCASSARTGDTGELFFGEGSRLTVL.

Only one count was recorded for this clone. This chain connects TRBV27 to TRBJ1-3; a weak D match, TRBD1 (5 bases). The V gene's germline CDR1 is MNHEY and CDR2 SMNVEV (reference sequence). Trimming pared 3 bases from V and 4 bases from J, leaving 7 bases between. This CDR3 contains 13 residues. Here the CDR3 reads CASSFSGGNTIYF. Written as DNA, the CDR3 is TGTGCCAGCAGTTTTTCAGGGGGAAACACCATATATTTT.

J is TRBJ1-1 and V is TRBV28; 7 bases match TRBD1. V shed 9 bases and J 4 bases; nucleotides not matched to a gene: 8. Germline V gene sequence: CDR1 MDHEN, CDR2 SYDVKM. The CDR3 runs to 13 residues. The CDR3 DNA reads TGTGCCAGTTGGGAACAGGGGACCACTGAAGCTTTCTTT. It codes for CASWEQGTTEAFF.

The V gene is TRBV5-4, the J gene TRBJ2-5; 8 bases match TRBD1. Losses at the gene ends were 0 bases for V and 1 base for J; bases not matched to a gene: 5. Germline V CDR1 and CDR2: SGHNT, YYREEE (reference sequence). The CDR3 runs to 16 residues. CDR3 region: CASSLAPDRVQETQYF. CDR3 coding DNA: TGTGCCAGCAGCTTGGCCCCGGACAGGGTCCAAGAGACCCAGTACTTC.

The genes are TRBV2 and TRBJ1-4; D is unresolved. Germline V gene sequence: CDR1 SNHLY, CDR2 FYNNEI. The length of the CDR3 is 12 residues. V lost 5 bases to trimming and J lost 3 bases, with 4 bases between them. CDR3 sequence: CASSSANEKLFF. DNA of the CDR3: TGTGCCAGCAGTTCCGCTAATGAAAAACTGTTTTTT.

The J gene is TRBJ1-1, the V gene TRBV5-4, with unresolved D. Germline V gives CDR1 SGHNT, CDR2 YYREEE (reference sequence). V was clipped by 0 bases and J by 3 bases, with 6 bases between them. The CDR3 totals 13 residues. The chain's CDR3 is CASSLEEDTEAFF. The CDR3 DNA sequence: TGTGCCAGCAGCTTGGAAGAGGACACTGAAGCTTTCTTT.

The chain uses TRBV6-1 and TRBJ2-5; D not certain. CDR1 is MNHNS and CDR2 is SASEGT in the germline V gene. The CDR3 has 11 amino acids. Trimming cost V 11 bases and J 5 bases, with 12 bases left between them. The DNA for the CDR3 is TGTGCCTCAGAGGCCGCCGAGACCCAGTACTTC. It encodes CASEAAETQYF.

The chain couples TRBV5-1 to TRBJ2-3; 10 positions match TRBD1. This CDR3 has 14 residues. Germline V CDR1 and CDR2: SGHRS, YFSETQ. V was pared by 8 bases and J by 0 bases, with 3 bases of the junction left unmatched. The CDR3 sequence: CASRQGASTDTQYF. For the CDR3, the DNA is TGCGCCAGTCGACAGGGGGCGAGCACAGATACGCAGTATTTT.

This clone appeared a few times. V usage is TRBV5-1 and J usage is TRBJ2-5; TRBD2 matches 8 bases. Germline V lookup: CDR1 SGHRS, CDR2 YFSETQ. Trimming cost V 4 bases and J 3 bases; bases outside gene matches: 8. The CDR3 loop spans 15 amino acids. CDR3 in DNA: TGCGCCAGCAGCCCCTTCCCCGGGAGGGAAGAGACCCAGTACTTC. This sequence encodes CASSPFPGREETQYF.

This chain uses TRBV29-1 with TRBJ2-1; 7 bases are shared with TRBD2. Germline CDR1 SQVTM, CDR2 ANQGSEA. This CDR3 has 12 residues. CDR3 in DNA: TGCAGTGGCGGGAGCTCCTACAATGAGCAGTTCTTC. Its protein product is CSGGSSYNEQFF.

V is TRBV5-1 and J is TRBJ1-1, with D tentatively TRBD1 (6 bases). The V end lost 5 bases, the J end lost 5 bases, and 19 bases lay between the germline ends. CDR1 is SGHRS, CDR2 YFSETQ, per germline. The CDR3 has 15 residues. The CDR3, as DNA: TGCGCCAGCAGTCTGGGGGCAACGGTGGAGACTGAAGCTTTCTTT. Encoded protein: CASSLGATVETEAFF.

J is TRBJ2-5 and V is TRBV7-9; perhaps TRBD1 as D (7 bases). The CDR3 spans 14 residues. Germline assignment: CDR1 SEHNR and CDR2 FQNEAQ (reference sequence). The V end lost 1 base, the J end lost 5 bases, and 11 bases lay between the germline ends. The CDR3 is CASSLGAGGETQYF. DNA for the CDR3: TGTGCCAGCAGCTTAGGGGCAGGGGGGGAGACCCAGTACTTC. Supplemented by reference TRBV7-9 and TRBJ2-5, the full variable domain reads DTGVSQNPRHKITKRGQNVTFRCDPISEHNRLYWYRQTLGQGPEFLTYFQNEAQLEKSRLLSDRFSAERPKGSFSTLEIQRTEQGDSAMYLCASSLGAGGETQYFGPGTRLLVL.

A single count supports this clone. The chain recombines TRBV6-6 with TRBJ1-4; D unclear. V was cut by 2 bases and J by 4 bases, with 14 bases left in between. This CDR3 comprises 16 residues. CDR1 MNHNY and CDR2 SVGAGI come from the germline V gene (reference sequence). CDR3 residues: CASSYEGKWGNEKLFF. The DNA of the CDR3 is TGTGCCAGCAGTTACGAGGGAAAGTGGGGTAATGAAAAACTGTTTTTT.